The 19 T cell receptor beta chains in this list originate from one sample, sequenced in a study of T cells in Graves' hyperthyroidism and ophthalmopathy. There were TCR beta CDR3 regions amplified from RNA transcripts. TCR CDR3 regions were first amplified by RT-PCR with HTBI primers. MiXCR, applied by TCRdb to the multiplex PCR reads, yields one record per CDR3 protein. This table has some 600,000 distinct CDR3 sequences, 40% to 55% appearing once. Sequencing was done on a sample of peripheral blood or thyroid tissue (not recorded which). Source of these receptors: a woman younger than 35 with Graves' hyperthyroidism.

CDR3 coding DNA: TGTGCCAGCAGTTCCTGGACAGGGGGGGTCACTGAAGCTTTCTTT. Translation gives CASSSWTGGVTEAFF. The chain has TRBV6-5 and TRBJ1-1, with 10 bases that match TRBD1. With 4 bases clipped from V and 4 bases from J, the junction kept 6 bases outside the gene matches. The CDR3 has 15 residues. CDR1 and CDR2 (germline): MNHEY, SVGAGI.

At least ten counts were recorded for this clonotype. In DNA, the CDR3 is TGTGCCAGCAGCTCCGGGACGGCTAATTCACCCCTCCACTTT. Amino acids: CASSSGTANSPLHF. The chain employs TRBV7-9 and TRBJ1-6, with D tentatively TRBD1 (5 bases). CDR1 and CDR2 (germline): SEHNR, FQNEAQ (reference sequence). Trimming cost V 4 bases and J 6 bases, with 10 bases left between them. The CDR3 is 14 amino acids.

V is TRBV7-7 and J is TRBJ2-5; the match to TRBD2 covers 10 bases. The CDR3 is 16 amino acids. With 5 bases clipped from V and 5 bases from J, the junction kept 11 bases outside the gene matches. Looked up from germline, CDR1 is SSHAT and CDR2 is FNYEAQ (reference sequence). CDR3 sequence reads: CASSRRLAGDGETQYF. The DNA of the CDR3 is TGTGCCAGCAGCCGACGTCTAGCGGGAGACGGGGAGACCCAGTACTTC.

This clonotype was detected ten times or more. The genes are TRBV11-2 and TRBJ2-7; D is ambiguous. Per the germline V gene, CDR1 is SGHAT and CDR2 is FQNNGV. This CDR3 comprises 13 residues. Trimming removed 1 base from V and 6 bases from J, with 10 bases in between. Here the CDR3 DNA reads TGTGCCAGCAGCTTAGTTCGTAGTTTCGAGCAGTACTTC. Protein product: CASSLVRSFEQYF.

J is TRBJ2-7 and V is TRBV9, with no clear D. The CDR3 has 14 amino acids. With 1 base removed from V and 0 bases from J, the gap between germline ends came to 8 bases. The germline V gene has CDR1 SGDLS and CDR2 YYNGEE. The CDR3 loop is CASSVLPISYEQYF. CDR3 sequence (DNA): TGTGCCAGCAGCGTATTGCCGATCTCCTACGAGCAGTACTTC.

This chain uses TRBV2 with TRBJ1-2, with D possibly TRBD1 on 6 matching bases. Germline CDR1 and CDR2: SNHLY and FYNNEI. CDR3 length equals 10 residues. V gave up 6 bases and J gave up 8 bases, with 7 bases separating them. The CDR3 region is CASSDRGYTF. CDR3 in DNA: TGTGCCAGCAGCGACAGGGGCTACACCTTC.

A single count supports this clonotype. With a much larger clone just one base away, this may be a read error. The chain carries TRBV29-1 and TRBJ1-1; TRBD1 is a possible D gene (6 bases). The CDR3 runs 14 residues. CDR1 and CDR2 (germline): SQVTM, ANQGSEA. CDR3 region: CSVRRGGMNAEAFF. The CDR3 nucleotides are TGCAGCGTTCGGAGGGGGGGGATGAACGCTGAAGCTTTCTTT.

This chain connects TRBV6-2 or TRBV6-3 to TRBJ1-4; D gene ambiguous. Trimming removed 4 bases at V and 8 bases at J, with 11 bases between. The CDR3 covers 13 residues. Germline CDR1 and CDR2: MNHEY and SVGEGT. In nucleotides, the CDR3 is TGTGCCAGCAGTTTATCGATAGGAGAAAAACTGTTTTTT. Translated: CASSLSIGEKLFF.

In this sample, this clonotype turned up a few times. The V and J genes are TRBV11-3 and TRBJ2-5; unclear D gene. The CDR3 length is 14 residues. Germline CDR1 reads SGHNT; CDR2 reads YENEEA. V gave up 0 bases and J gave up 2 bases, with 7 bases separating them. Written as DNA, the CDR3 is TGTGCCAGCAGCTTAGATATAGGACAAGAGACCCAGTACTTC. Translation: CASSLDIGQETQYF.

The chain carries TRBV7-6 and TRBJ1-1; D remains unclear. Looked up from germline, CDR1 is SGHVS and CDR2 is FNYEAQ. With 2 bases removed from V and 1 base from J, the gap between germline ends came to 11 bases. CDR3 length equals 15 residues. The DNA of the CDR3 is TGTGCCAGCAGCTTATCTGGCAGGAGGAACACTGAAGCTTTCTTT. Translating it yields CASSLSGRRNTEAFF.

CDR3 residues: CASSLVDLGNTEAFF. DNA of the CDR3: TGTGCCAGCAGCTTAGTAGATTTGGGGAACACTGAAGCTTTCTTT. This chain joins TRBV7-2 and TRBJ1-1; D gene ambiguous. The CDR3 has 15 amino acids. Deletions cut 1 base from V and 1 base from J, with 10 bases between. CDR1 and CDR2 from the germline V gene are SGHTA and FQGNSA.

The chain has TRBV25-1 and TRBJ1-4; D remains unclear. Germline-derived CDR1 and CDR2 are MGHDK and SYGVNS. The CDR3 is made up of 15 amino acids. Between the trimmed V and J ends, which lost 5 bases and 4 bases, there was a span of 14 bases. The CDR3 here is CASSYSSGFNEKLFF. The CDR3 coding sequence is TGTGCCAGCAGTTACTCGTCTGGGTTTAATGAAAAACTGTTTTTT.

The chain combines TRBV7-6 with TRBJ1-4; tentative D call: TRBD1 (5 bases). This CDR3 is built from 15 residues. Deletions cut 6 bases from V and 8 bases from J, with 19 bases between. Germline-derived CDR1 and CDR2 are SGHVS and FNYEAQ. The DNA for the CDR3 is TGTGCCAGCAGTCTCACGGAAGGGGCAGGGGAAAAACTGTTTTTT. Translating gives CASSLTEGAGEKLFF.

This clonotype was seen only a few times. The genes are TRBV7-2 and TRBJ2-2; possibly TRBD2 for D (6 bases). This CDR3 contains 17 residues. Germline lookup yields CDR1 SGHTA and CDR2 FQGNSA. The V and J ends lost 0 bases and 0 bases respectively, with 11 bases between them. DNA for the CDR3: TGTGCCAGCAGCTTAGCGGGCCTAGCGACGAACACCGGGGAGCTGTTTTTT. Amino acid sequence: CASSLAGLATNTGELFF.

J is TRBJ2-5 and V is TRBV15; D is uncertain. The CDR3 covers 16 residues. In germline, CDR1 is LNHNV, CDR2 YYDKDF (reference sequence). With 8 bases removed from V and 5 bases from J, the gap between germline ends came to 24 bases. The DNA of the CDR3 is TGTGCCACCTTCCGAAGTGGGGAACAGTACACCGAGACCCAGTACTTC. It codes for CATFRSGEQYTETQYF.

V gene TRBV29-1 combines with J gene TRBJ2-6; possible D gene TRBD2, 5 bases. CDR3 size: 14 residues. With 6 bases removed from V and 4 bases from J, the gap between germline ends came to 13 bases. In germline, CDR1 is SQVTM, CDR2 ANQGSEA. CDR3: CSVGSGGGANVLTF. The DNA for the CDR3 is TGCAGCGTGGGGTCAGGAGGAGGGGCCAACGTCCTGACTTTC. The full variable domain, its missing parts supplied by reference TRBV29-1 and TRBJ2-6, is SAVISQKPSRDICQRGTSLTIQCQVDSQVTMMFWYRQQPGQSLTLIATANQGSEATYESGFVIDKFPISRPNLTFSTLTVSNMSPEDSSIYLCSVGSGGGANVLTFGAGSRLTVL.

V gene TRBV7-2 combines with J gene TRBJ2-2; D possibly uses TRBD1 or TRBD2 (5 bases each). The V and J ends lost 4 bases and 6 bases respectively, with 9 bases between them. From germline, CDR1 is SGHTA and CDR2 FQGNSA. The CDR3 runs 13 residues. The CDR3 is CASSWGRAGELFF. The CDR3 DNA sequence: TGTGCCAGCAGCTGGGGACGAGCCGGGGAGCTGTTTTTT.

This clonotype was counted only a few times. The gene calls are TRBV20-1 and TRBJ2-7; D uncertain. In germline, CDR1 is DFQATT, CDR2 SNEGSKA (reference sequence). V was trimmed by 0 bases and J by 1 base, leaving 16 bases between them. This CDR3 spans 16 amino acids. The chain's CDR3 is CSARDRIGRGSYEQYF. CDR3 bases: TGCAGTGCTAGAGATCGAATTGGGCGCGGTTCCTACGAGCAGTACTTC.

This clonotype was seen repeatedly, ten times or more. The J gene is TRBJ1-6, the V gene TRBV15; D is possibly TRBD1 (5 bases). The CDR3 has 14 amino acids. Germline values: CDR1 LNHNV, CDR2 YYDKDF (reference sequence). The V end lost 5 bases, the J end lost 5 bases, and 10 bases lay between the germline ends. The CDR3 sequence is CATSWDVDNSPLHF. The CDR3, as DNA: TGTGCCACCAGCTGGGACGTAGATAATTCACCCCTCCACTTT.